The 7 T cell receptor beta chains presented below share a single source sample, sequenced in a study. Via MiXCR, TCRdb re-called the RT-PCR reads, giving one row per CDR3 protein. The data contain 650,000 to 800,000 distinct CDR3 sequences, approximately 14% of them singletons. The sample comprised memory CD4+ T cells from blood. All receptors come from a female donor in good health, serving as a healthy control.

About this clonotype: Germline is not matched at one junction end, which may reflect a read error. The CDR3 sequence is CASSPPGLAGATDTKYF. CDR3 DNA: TGTGCCAGCAGCCCCCCCGGACTAGCGGGGGCCACAGATACGAAGTATTTT. The V gene is TRBV7-2, the J gene TRBJ2-3; 13 nucleotides align to TRBD2. From germline, CDR1 is SGHTA and CDR2 FQGNSA. The CDR3 has 17 residues.

This clonotype appeared many times. CDR3 region: CASSRLTGYTEAFF. CDR3 coding DNA: TGTGCCAGCAGCCGTCTAACAGGGTACACTGAAGCTTTCTTT. This chain uses TRBV7-2 with TRBJ1-1; maybe TRBD1 (6 bases). Trimming pared 5 bases from V and 3 bases from J, leaving 13 bases between. Germline assignment: CDR1 SGHTA and CDR2 FQGNSA. The CDR3 loop spans 14 amino acids.

V usage is TRBV30 and J usage is TRBJ2-1; D is ambiguous. Trimming stripped 8 bases from V and 5 bases from J, with 13 bases between. CDR3 length equals 12 residues. Germline CDR1 and CDR2: GTSNPN and SVGIG (reference sequence). CDR3 DNA: TGTGCCGGAACGCGGATGGACAATGAGCAGTTCTTC. As protein: CAGTRMDNEQFF.

This clonotype was observed a handful of times. The rearrangement links TRBV4-2 to TRBJ1-6; D call uncertain. The V gene lost 6 bases and the J gene lost 5 bases, with 11 bases spanning the gap. Germline V gene data show CDR1 as LGHNA and CDR2 as YNFKEQ. This CDR3 is built from 14 residues. Here the CDR3 reads CASRSLGHNSPLHF. The CDR3 DNA sequence: TGTGCCAGCAGGTCCCTGGGCCATAATTCACCCCTCCACTTT.

This clonotype was counted only a few times. The CDR3 bases are TGCGCCAGCAGCTTCTCGACAGCGTACACCGGGGAGCTGTTTTTT. Its translation: CASSFSTAYTGELFF. The chain employs TRBV5-1 and TRBJ2-2; weak D call: TRBD1 (5 bases). Trimming cost V 2 bases and J 3 bases, with 11 bases left between them. Looked up from germline, CDR1 is SGHRS and CDR2 is YFSETQ. The CDR3 is made up of 15 amino acids.

The chain couples TRBV18 to TRBJ2-1; weak D call: TRBD1 (5 bases). The CDR3 runs 14 residues. V gave up 3 bases and J gave up 7 bases, with 13 bases separating them. Germline CDR1 is KGHSH and CDR2 is LQKENI. The CDR3 DNA is TGTGCCAGCTCACCTCTCCCCCAGGGAAATGAGCAGTTCTTC. Translated, it gives CASSPLPQGNEQFF.

In its sample, this clonotype was seen a few times. The gene calls are TRBV6-6 and TRBJ1-5, with D uncertain. The ends were cut back, 2 bases at V and 7 bases at J, with 9 bases in the middle. The CDR3 length is 13 residues. Germline V lookup: CDR1 MNHNY, CDR2 SVGAGI (reference sequence). The CDR3 here is CASSYGVEQPQHF. In DNA form, the CDR3 reads TGTGCCAGCAGTTACGGGGTGGAACAGCCCCAGCATTTT.